This TCR beta chain was sequenced during a study of T-cell reconstitution after alpha-beta-depleted transplantation in children. Molecular barcoding with unique molecular identifiers was used for the TCRbeta library. TCRdb re-derived calls from the PCR reads in MiXCR, one entry per CDR3 protein. The sample has about 270,000 distinct CDR3 sequences, 9.9% seen once; the top ten hold around a tenth. Germline loops: CDR1 DFQATT, CDR2 SNEGSKA (reference sequence). The CDR3 has 14 residues. J lost 2 bases, V lost 5 bases, and 8 bases had no gene match. The source was PBMCs from the stem cell graft donor, collected from the stem cell graft. The chain carries TRBV20-1 and TRBJ2-7, with 8 bases matching TRBD2. The sequence came from a human donor who donated a stem cell graft to a child with SCID. As DNA, the CDR3 is TGCAGTGCTCTACTAGCGGCCGGAACCTACGAGCAGTACTTC. As protein: CSALLAAGTYEQYF.